This T cell receptor beta chain was recovered during a study of OX40 agonist ivuxolimab in advanced cancers. Study information: Cohort: 80% to 90% men, mean age about 60, aged about 20 to 90.

The study, taken as a whole, reports: Doses of 0.1 to 3.0 mg/kg were accompanied by clonal expansion of CD4+ and CD8+ blood T cells by week 6.

With regard to this clone: Its specificity is not known.

The germline V gene encodes CDR1 SNHLY and CDR2 FYNNEI. Between the trimmed V and J ends, which lost 7 bases and 5 bases, there was a span of 17 bases. CDR3 length: 14 residues. Only in-frame clones appear in the TCRdb table, and some are missing; sequencing was by immunoSEQ multiplex PCR. The sample lists 36,000 or so clones, roughly 77% occurring once. This chain uses TRBV2 with TRBJ2-5; D may be TRBD1 or TRBD2 (5 bases each). The TCR comes from an adult with an advanced solid tumor such as melanoma, head and neck, liver or kidney cancer. The material was CD4+ or CD8+ T cells sorted from blood, obtained in a trial of the OX40 agonist ivuxolimab. The CDR3 nucleotides read TGTGCCAGCAATATACTGGGATGGGGGGAGACCCAGTACTTC. It specifies CASNILGWGETQYF.